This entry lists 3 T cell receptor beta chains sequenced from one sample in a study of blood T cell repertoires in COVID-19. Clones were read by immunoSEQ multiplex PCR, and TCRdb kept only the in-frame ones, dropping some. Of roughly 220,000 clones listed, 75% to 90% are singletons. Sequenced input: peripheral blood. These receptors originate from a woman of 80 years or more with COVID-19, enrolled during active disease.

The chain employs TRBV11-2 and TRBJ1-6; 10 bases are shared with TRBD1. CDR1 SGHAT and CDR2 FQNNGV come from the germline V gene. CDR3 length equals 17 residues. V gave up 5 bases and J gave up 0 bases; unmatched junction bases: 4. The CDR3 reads CASSLRDRGSYNSPLHF. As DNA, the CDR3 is TGTGCCAGCAGCCTCCGGGACAGGGGCTCCTATAATTCACCCCTCCACTTT.

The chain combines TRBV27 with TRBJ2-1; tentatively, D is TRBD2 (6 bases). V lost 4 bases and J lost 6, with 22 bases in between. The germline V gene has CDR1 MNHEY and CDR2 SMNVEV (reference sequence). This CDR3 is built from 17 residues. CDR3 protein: CASSSALGRKTSNEQFF. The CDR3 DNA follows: TGTGCCAGCAGTTCGGCCCTAGGGAGGAAGACCAGCAATGAGCAGTTCTTC.

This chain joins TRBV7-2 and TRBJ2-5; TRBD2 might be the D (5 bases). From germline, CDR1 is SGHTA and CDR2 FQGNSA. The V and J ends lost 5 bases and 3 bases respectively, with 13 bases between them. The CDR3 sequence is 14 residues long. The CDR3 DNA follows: TGTGCCAGCAGCCTTACTAGGGCGGAAGAGACCCAGTACTTC. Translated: CASSLTRAEETQYF.